Following are 10 T cell receptor beta chains from one sample sequenced in a study of T cells in Graves' hyperthyroidism and ophthalmopathy. Authors of the study amplified TCR beta CDR3 regions from RNA transcripts. HTBI primers were used for first-round RT-PCR of the TCR CDR3. A single record per CDR3 protein comes from TCRdb applying MiXCR to the multiplex PCR reads. The sample lists about 690,000 distinct CDR3 sequences; around 16% were seen once. Sequencing was done on a sample of blood. The receptors shown here come from a man in his fifties with Graves' hyperthyroidism.

The chain uses TRBV5-5 and TRBJ2-4; D ambiguous. CDR1 SGHKS and CDR2 YYEKEE come from the germline V gene (reference sequence). The CDR3 contains 17 residues. V lost 3 bases and J 0 bases, leaving 16 bases between the germline ends. The chain's CDR3 is CASSSSGRALAKNIQYF. CDR3 nucleotide sequence: TGTGCCAGCAGCTCGTCCGGCAGAGCTTTAGCCAAAAACATTCAGTACTTC.

This clonotype was recorded a few times. The chain recombines TRBV7-2 with TRBJ2-7, with D hard to call. The CDR3 has 14 residues. The germline gives CDR1 SGHTA, CDR2 FQGNSA. Trimming removed 4 bases at V and 7 bases at J, with 17 bases between. This CDR3 is CASSSGGAAAEQYF. In DNA form, the CDR3 reads TGTGCCAGCAGCTCCGGCGGCGCAGCCGCAGAGCAGTACTTC.

A note on this clonotype: A much larger clone differs from this one at a single base, so this may be a read error. The CDR3 is CAGSTFGSPENIQYF. CDR3 nucleotide sequence: TGTGCCGGCAGTACATTCGGGAGTCCCGAAAACATTCAGTACTTC. The chain couples TRBV28 to TRBJ2-4, with D possibly TRBD2 on 6 matching bases. CDR1 and CDR2 (germline): MDHEN, SYDVKM. This CDR3 region has 15 residues.

This clonotype was seen repeatedly, ten times or more. The V and J genes are TRBV2 and TRBJ2-5; 10 bases line up with TRBD1. Germline V lookup: CDR1 SNHLY, CDR2 FYNNEI. The V and J ends lost 5 bases and 4 bases, in that order; junction bases with no gene match: 7. CDR3 length equals 15 residues. CDR3 sequence (DNA): TGTGCCAGCAGTTACCGGGACAGGGGCCTAGAGACCCAGTACTTC. It encodes CASSYRDRGLETQYF.

This clonotype was seen at least ten times. The chain recombines TRBV30 with TRBJ2-5; D is ambiguous. Trimming removed 0 bases at V and 4 bases at J, with 6 bases between. The CDR3 is made up of 12 amino acids. Germline V gene sequence: CDR1 GTSNPN, CDR2 SVGIG (reference sequence). CDR3 protein: CAWSVLLETQYF. The DNA for the CDR3 is TGTGCCTGGAGTGTACTATTAGAGACCCAGTACTTC.

This clonotype was counted ten times or more. The V call is TRBV2, the J call TRBJ1-5; the D is unclear. The CDR3 runs 13 residues. Germline-derived CDR1 and CDR2 are SNHLY and FYNNEI. The germline V and J ends were trimmed by 9 bases and 1 base, with 10 bases remaining between them. CDR3 coding DNA: TGTGCCAGTGACAAGGAGAGCAATCAGCCCCAGCATTTT. Translating gives CASDKESNQPQHF.

This clonotype was seen a handful of times. The chain combines TRBV18 with TRBJ1-2, with a weak D call TRBD1 (6 bases). The CDR3 extends over 15 amino acids. Germline assignment: CDR1 KGHSH and CDR2 LQKENI. V shed 0 bases and J shed 8 bases, with 16 bases lying between them. DNA of the CDR3: TGTGCCAGCTCACCACCGGACAGCCCGCCGAGGGGCTACACCTTC. This translates into CASSPPDSPPRGYTF.

This clonotype was recorded at least ten times. The chain recombines TRBV27 with TRBJ1-2; D call uncertain. Between the trimmed V and J ends, which lost 2 bases and 5 bases, there was a span of 9 bases. The CDR3 has 13 residues. Germline V gives CDR1 MNHEY, CDR2 SMNVEV (reference sequence). CDR3 protein: CASSLIPEYGYTF. The CDR3 DNA sequence: TGTGCCAGCAGTTTAATCCCTGAGTATGGCTACACCTTC.

The chain couples TRBV6-1 to TRBJ2-3, with 11 bases fitting TRBD2. The trim removed 6 bases at V and 2 bases at J, leaving 10 bases unmatched. The CDR3 length is 17 residues. The germline V gene encodes CDR1 MNHNS and CDR2 SASEGT. CDR3 coding DNA: TGTGCCAGCAGCATATTCGGGACTAGCGGTTCCACAGATACGCAGTATTTT. Its translation: CASSIFGTSGSTDTQYF.

About this clonotype itself: No conserved phenylalanine or tryptophan is present at the end of the CDR3, so a read error is the likely explanation. The V gene is TRBV18, the J gene TRBJ1-1; a possible D gene is TRBD1 (5 bases). Between the trimmed V and J ends, which lost 3 bases and 1 base, there was a span of 21 bases. CDR1 is KGHSH, CDR2 LQKENI, per germline. The CDR3 length is 18 residues. The CDR3 loop reads CASSPNVLQGRWNTEAFV. The CDR3 DNA sequence: TGTGCCAGCTCACCTAACGTACTCCAGGGTCGGTGGAACACTGAAGCTTTCGTT.